Below, 9 T cell receptor beta chains from the same sample are listed, as sequenced in a study of HIV-infected patients and healthy controls. cDNA was made from 500 ng RNA using alpha and beta constant primers. Each of the alpha and beta chains got its own library through chain-specific third strand synthesis with indices. TCRdb reprocessed the 5' RACE reads via MiXCR and lists one record per CDR3 protein. The profile covers 400 to 450 distinct CDR3 sequences, with approximately 76% appearing a single time and under 65% taken by the ten largest. No cell fractionation was done, so the repertoire covers all unsorted peripheral blood T cells. The source material was blood, sampled before antiretroviral therapy. Every receptor here comes from an adult with HIV infection.

With regard to this clonotype: In a library made to pick up alpha chains, this beta chain is a stray read with a size that means little. V gene TRBV6-1 combines with J gene TRBJ2-3; 9 nucleotides align to TRBD2. Germline lookup yields CDR1 MNHNS and CDR2 SASEGT. The J segment lost 2 bases and the V segment lost 6 bases, leaving 9 bases of the junction unmatched. The CDR3 has 16 residues. The CDR3 DNA reads TGTGCCAGCAGGTCGACTAGCGGACCCTTCACAGATACGCAGTATTTT. Translation: CASRSTSGPFTDTQYF.

This clonotype occurred a few times. Being off target in a library aimed at alpha chains, this beta chain has a size of little meaning. The V gene is TRBV28, the J gene TRBJ1-6, with D possibly matching TRBD1 (5 bases). This CDR3 comprises 15 residues. Germline V gives CDR1 MDHEN, CDR2 SYDVKM. V was clipped by 5 bases and J by 7 bases, with 15 bases between them. The CDR3 reads CASSPPEGLNSPLHF. The DNA of the CDR3 is TGTGCCAGCAGTCCCCCAGAGGGGTTGAATTCACCCCTCCACTTT.

Concerning this clonotype itself: This beta chain turned up in a library designed for alpha chains; as an off-target read, its abundance says little. The chain carries TRBV7-9 and TRBJ2-5, with a tentative D call TRBD1 (5 bases). The CDR3 runs 14 residues. Trimming took off 5 bases at V and 5 bases at J, with 15 bases between the two ends. Germline CDR1 reads SEHNR; CDR2 reads FQNEAQ (reference sequence). The CDR3 protein is CASSPARGGETQYF. DNA for the CDR3: TGTGCCAGCAGCCCAGCAAGGGGCGGCGAGACCCAGTACTTC.

Comment on this clonotype: This beta chain lies outside the target of a library built for alpha chains; its clone size means little. The chain joins TRBV7-9 to TRBJ1-1, with no clear D. The CDR3 runs 14 residues. Looked up from germline, CDR1 is SEHNR and CDR2 is FQNEAQ (reference sequence). With 1 base removed from V and 1 base from J, the gap between germline ends came to 7 bases. CDR3 coding DNA: TGTGCCAGCAGCTTAGAGATAGGGAACACTGAAGCTTTCTTT. Protein sequence: CASSLEIGNTEAFF.

This clonotype was seen a few times. Within a library made for alpha chains, this beta chain is off target, and its count is uninformative. The rearrangement joins TRBV6-5 to TRBJ2-5; D is possibly TRBD2 (5 bases). Germline CDR1 reads MNHEY; CDR2 reads SVGAGI. The CDR3 loop spans 13 amino acids. V dropped 5 bases and J dropped 3 bases, with 10 bases sitting between them. CDR3 nucleotide sequence: TGTGCCAGCAGTAGCGGAATCAAAGAGACCCAGTACTTC. Its protein product is CASSSGIKETQYF.

Worth noting for this clonotype: Within a library made for alpha chains, this beta chain is off target, and its count is uninformative. The rearrangement links TRBV20-1 to TRBJ2-2; D is uncertain. Germline assignment: CDR1 DFQATT and CDR2 SNEGSKA (reference sequence). This CDR3 spans 12 amino acids. V was trimmed by 6 bases and J by 6 bases, leaving 11 bases between them. The CDR3 here is CSASPYSGELFF. Written as DNA, the CDR3 is TGCAGTGCCTCCCCTTATTCCGGGGAGCTGTTTTTT.

This clonotype was seen more than once but under ten times. With the library built for alpha chains, this beta chain is off target and its frequency is not meaningful. The rearrangement links TRBV11-2 to TRBJ2-5, with D possibly matching TRBD1 (6 bases). The CDR3 is 14 residues long. Germline CDR1 reads SGHAT; CDR2 reads FQNNGV. V was cut by 5 bases and J by 2 bases, with 12 bases left in between. The DNA for the CDR3 is TGTGCCAGCAGCCAACAGGGCATACAAGAGACCCAGTACTTC. This translates into CASSQQGIQETQYF.

Comments on this clonotype: As an off-target read in a library built for alpha chains, this beta chain has a frequency of little significance. The J gene is TRBJ2-7, the V gene TRBV28; 7 bases map to TRBD2. The germline V gene encodes CDR1 MDHEN and CDR2 SYDVKM. Trimming took 3 bases from V and 7 from J; bases not matched to a gene: 9. CDR3 length: 14 residues. CDR3 coding DNA: TGTGCCAGCAGTTTCGCGCTTCCCGGGAGGGAGCAGTACTTC. Residues: CASSFALPGREQYF. The variable domain in full, completed from reference TRBV28 and TRBJ2-7, reads DVKVTQSSRYLVKRTGEKVFLECVQDMDHENMFWYRQDPGLGLRLIYFSYDVKMKEKGDIPEGYSVSREKKERFSLILESASTNQTSMYLCASSFALPGREQYFGPGTRLTVT.

In its sample, this clonotype was seen a few times. The library was built for alpha chains, so this beta chain is an off-target read and its size means little. The chain has TRBV7-6 and TRBJ2-1, with a tentative D call TRBD2 (6 bases). Trimming took off 1 base at V and 8 bases at J, with 9 bases between the two ends. The CDR3 sequence is 13 residues long. Germline-derived CDR1 and CDR2 are SGHVS and FNYEAQ. Written as DNA, the CDR3 is TGTGCCAGCAGCTTAGTAACGGGGGATGAGCAGTTCTTC. This encodes CASSLVTGDEQFF.